This T cell receptor beta chain stems from a study of T-cell memory formation after mild COVID-19. This CDR3 is built from 13 residues. Germline V gene lookup returns CDR1 KGHDR and CDR2 SFDVKD. V was pared by 11 bases and J by 0 bases, with 2 bases of the junction left unmatched. This clonotype was detected only once. TCRdb passed the 5' RACE reads through MiXCR, listing each CDR3 protein once. The sample holds about 150,000 distinct CDR3 sequences, under 30% seen once. The sequence came from an adult woman who had mild COVID-19 (a few samples of this study predate the infection). Cell type and time point are not known. What was sequenced was PBMCs or a T cell subset sorted from them (not recorded which). The genes are TRBV24-1 and TRBJ1-3; 8 nucleotides agree with TRBD1. CDR3 coding DNA: TGTGCCAGACAGGGGAACTCTGGAAACACCATATATTTT. This sequence encodes CARQGNSGNTIYF.